This T cell receptor beta chain was retrieved from a study of T cells in Graves' hyperthyroidism and ophthalmopathy. Findings of the study overall: Stable hyperthyroidism and ophthalmopathy were separated using 13 V-J signatures.

V lost 5 bases and J 6 bases, leaving 4 bases between the germline ends. This CDR3 has 11 residues. From germline, CDR1 is MNHNS and CDR2 SASEGT. Amplification of TCR beta CDR3 regions used RNA as the template. The HTBI primer set was used in a first-round RT-PCR of the TCR CDR3. TCRdb reanalysed the multiplex PCR reads using MiXCR and keeps one entry per CDR3 protein. The sample contains 610,000 or so distinct CDR3 sequences, roughly 50% of which appear only once. For Graves' hyperthyroidism to be stable, ophthalmopathy could not progress within 18 months. Clinical symptoms, serum thyroxine, TRAb, thyroid ultrasound and orbital computed tomography established diagnosis. For this clonotype: Its antigen is undetermined.

This receptor was taken from a woman under 30 with Graves' hyperthyroidism. The rearrangement uses TRBV6-1 and TRBJ2-2; D unresolved. The sample taken for sequencing was peripheral blood or thyroid tissue (not recorded which). In DNA form, the CDR3 reads TGTGCCAGCAGTAATTCCGGGGAGCTGTTTTTT. It encodes CASSNSGELFF.